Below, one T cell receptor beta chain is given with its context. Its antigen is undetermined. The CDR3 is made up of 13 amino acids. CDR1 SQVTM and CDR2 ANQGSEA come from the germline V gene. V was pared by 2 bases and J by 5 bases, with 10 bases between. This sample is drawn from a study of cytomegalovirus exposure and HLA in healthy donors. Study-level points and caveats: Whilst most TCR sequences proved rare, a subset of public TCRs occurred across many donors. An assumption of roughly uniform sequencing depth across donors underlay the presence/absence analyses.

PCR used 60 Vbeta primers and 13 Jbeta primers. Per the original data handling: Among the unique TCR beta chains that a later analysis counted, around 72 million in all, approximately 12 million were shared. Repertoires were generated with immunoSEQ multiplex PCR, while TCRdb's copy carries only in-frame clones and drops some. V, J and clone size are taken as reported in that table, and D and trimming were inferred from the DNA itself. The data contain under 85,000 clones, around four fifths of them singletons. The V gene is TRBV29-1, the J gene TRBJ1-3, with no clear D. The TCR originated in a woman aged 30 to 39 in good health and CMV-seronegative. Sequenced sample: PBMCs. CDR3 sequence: CSVEPRQRNTIYF. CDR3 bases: TGCAGCGTTGAACCAAGACAAAGAAACACCATATATTTT.